The 9 T cell receptor beta chains listed next were all sequenced from one sample in a study of blood T cell repertoires in COVID-19 (dated by TCRdb to the early 2020s). Preparation of the library involved the immunoSEQ multiplex PCR assay. TCRdb mirrors the immuneACCESS table, restricted to in-frame sequences. Some clones are absent from its copies; in checked studies, under half trace to an unresolved V gene, and the reason for the others is unknown. The sample has approximately 38,000 clones on record, about four fifths of them singletons. The ten largest make up 24% of the sample. The sequenced sample was peripheral blood. The origin of the receptors is a human donor with acute or convalescent COVID-19. The donor label of this sample is uncertain.

V and J are TRBV28 and TRBJ1-1; no definite D call. This CDR3 is built from 12 residues. CDR1 is MDHEN and CDR2 is SYDVKM in the germline V gene. V was pared by 8 bases and J by 1 base, with 8 bases between. DNA of the CDR3: TGTGCCAGCCGGGAGCCGAACACTGAAGCTTTCTTT. Its translation is CASREPNTEAFF. Using reference TRBV28 and TRBJ1-1 for the parts outside the CDR3, the full variable domain is DVKVTQSSRYLVKRTGEKVFLECVQDMDHENMFWYRQDPGLGLRLIYFSYDVKMKEKGDIPEGYSVSREKKERFSLILESASTNQTSMYLCASREPNTEAFFGQGTRLTVV.

This clone was detected a few times. The V call is TRBV6-1, the J call TRBJ1-3; 8 bases fit TRBD1. This CDR3 comprises 14 residues. With 6 bases clipped from V and 3 bases from J, the junction kept 4 bases outside the gene matches. Germline V gene data show CDR1 as MNHNS and CDR2 as SASEGT. The CDR3: CASSYRGYGNTIYF. As DNA, the CDR3 is TGTGCCAGCAGCTACAGGGGGTATGGAAACACCATATATTTT.

The V and J genes are TRBV9 and TRBJ1-2; 12 bases are shared with TRBD1. The CDR3 has 17 residues. Germline loops: CDR1 SGDLS, CDR2 YYNGEE. Trimming removed 0 bases from V and 6 bases from J; junction bases left unmatched: 9. The CDR3 nucleotides read TGTGCCAGCAGCGTAGTCGGGACAGGGGGCTCAGGCGATGGCTACACCTTC. The encoded protein is CASSVVGTGGSGDGYTF.

This clone was counted once. The chain joins TRBV7-6 to TRBJ2-3; 10 bases match TRBD2. CDR3 length: 17 residues. Germline V lookup: CDR1 SGHVS, CDR2 FNYEAQ. With V trimmed by 2 bases and J by 1 base, 6 bases remained unmatched. The CDR3 reads CASSLITSGMGTDTQYF. The CDR3 bases are TGTGCCAGCAGCTTAATTACTAGCGGGATGGGCACAGATACGCAGTATTTT.

The rearrangement links TRBV15 to TRBJ1-2, with 9 positions matching TRBD1. The J segment lost 2 bases and the V segment lost 0 bases, leaving 10 bases of the junction unmatched. Germline lookup yields CDR1 LNHNV and CDR2 YYDKDF (reference sequence). This CDR3 has 18 residues. The CDR3 bases are TGTGCCACCAGCAGAGATCACAGGGGGCGGATGATGAACTATGGCTACACCTTC. This sequence encodes CATSRDHRGRMMNYGYTF.

The chain links TRBV9 to TRBJ2-5; D possibly corresponds to TRBD2 (5 bases). V was trimmed by 0 bases and J by 2 bases, leaving 11 bases between them. Germline-derived CDR1 and CDR2 are SGDLS and YYNGEE. CDR3 size: 15 residues. The CDR3 DNA sequence: TGTGCCAGCAGCGTAGTCGCGGGCAGTCAAGAGACCCAGTACTTC. This codes for CASSVVAGSQETQYF.

V is TRBV24-1 and J is TRBJ2-1; 9 nucleotides line up with TRBD2. J lost 10 bases, V lost 2 bases, and 2 bases had no gene match. CDR3 length: 13 amino acids. Germline lookup yields CDR1 KGHDR and CDR2 SFDVKD. In DNA form, the CDR3 reads TGTGCCACCAGTGATTATGGACTAGCGGAGCAGTTCTTC. It codes for CATSDYGLAEQFF.

The V gene is TRBV6-5, the J gene TRBJ1-6, with TRBD1 matching over 9 bases. V lost 6 bases and J lost 7; bases outside the gene matches: 4. CDR1 MNHEY and CDR2 SVGAGI come from the germline V gene. The CDR3 spans 14 residues. CDR3 region: CASRQGAVNSPLHF. In nucleotides, the CDR3 is TGTGCCAGCAGACAGGGGGCAGTAAATTCACCCCTCCACTTT.

The chain combines TRBV5-6 with TRBJ1-2, with 8 nucleotides matching TRBD1. Germline V gene data show CDR1 as SGHDT and CDR2 as YYEEEE. The CDR3 is 16 amino acids. With V trimmed by 0 bases and J by 4 bases, 8 bases remained unmatched. The CDR3: CASSLGGPTGVYGYTF. CDR3 in DNA: TGTGCCAGCAGCTTGGGGGGACCGACAGGGGTCTATGGCTACACCTTC.